This paragraph reports one T cell receptor beta chain. This entry is derived from a study of blood T cell repertoires in COVID-19. Study in general: PBMCs, B-cell-depleted T cells, or T cells were the source of the cDNA or gDNA that made up the material.

Study processing details: Cell counts per sample came from amplifying reference gene primers. Assay used: immunoSEQ multiplex PCR; TCRdb lists only in-frame clones, some missing. V and J calls and clone size are as listed in that table; D and trimming were resolved from the DNA. The table shows around 150,000 clones, with approximately 88% occurring only once. This CDR3 is built from 15 residues. Between the trimmed V and J ends, which lost 2 bases and 5 bases, there was a span of 12 bases. Germline V gene sequence: CDR1 MNHNS, CDR2 SASEGT. This chain links TRBV6-1 with TRBJ1-4, with a weak D call TRBD1 (6 bases). Material: peripheral blood. This sequence was found in a man aged 60 to 69 with active or convalescent COVID-19. This CDR3 is CASSELTGLNEKLFF. The CDR3 DNA reads TGTGCCAGCAGTGAACTGACAGGCCTAAATGAAAAACTGTTTTTT.